Shown below are 6 T cell receptor beta chains from a single sample sequenced in a study of blood T cells in healthy people across ages. Sample-barcoded 5' priming and a J-beta primer mix drove a second PCR of about 6 to 11 cycles. Each CDR3 protein is one row after TCRdb ran MiXCR on the 5' RACE reads. The table includes 650,000 to 1,000,000 distinct CDR3 sequences, under 40% detected once. The specimen was blood. Source of these receptors: a man between 18 and 29 years old in good health.

This clonotype was observed a few times. The chain employs TRBV5-1 and TRBJ2-5; a weak D match, TRBD2 (5 bases). The CDR3 contains 15 residues. Germline CDR1 reads SGHRS; CDR2 reads YFSETQ. The germline V and J ends were trimmed by 1 base and 11 bases, with 21 bases remaining between them. The CDR3 protein is CASSLSRVITNEQYF. CDR3 sequence (DNA): TGCGCCAGCAGCTTGTCGAGGGTAATAACCAATGAGCAGTACTTC.

This clonotype occurred a few times. The chain has TRBV12-3 or TRBV12-4 and TRBJ2-7; TRBD2 aligns across 11 bases. V dropped 5 bases and J dropped 4; count of bases not matched to a gene: 4. CDR3 length: 14 residues. As DNA, the CDR3 is TGTGCCAGCAGTACTAGCGGGGGACCGTACGAGCAGTACTTC. As protein: CASSTSGGPYEQYF.

To note about this clonotype: A junction end diverges from the germline sequence, so it may reflect a read error. The CDR3 loop is CSASFMGQGLYNGQFF. The CDR3 coding sequence is TGCAGTGCTAGTTTTATGGGACAGGGACTCTACAATGGGCAGTTCTTC. The rearrangement joins TRBV20-1 to TRBJ2-1; 9 bases agree with TRBD1. This CDR3 comprises 16 residues. Germline V gene sequence: CDR1 DFQATT, CDR2 SNEGSKA (reference sequence).

The chain couples TRBV20-1 to TRBJ2-7; 10 bases match TRBD1. Per the germline V gene, CDR1 is DFQATT and CDR2 is SNEGSKA (reference sequence). The CDR3 has 13 residues. The V segment lost 6 bases and the J segment 7 bases; nucleotides outside the gene matches: 9. The CDR3 sequence is CSALGDRGPEQYF. The CDR3 coding sequence is TGCAGTGCATTGGGGGACAGGGGCCCAGAGCAGTACTTC.

This clonotype was seen a few times. Being one base from a much bigger clone, this may be a read error. The rearrangement links TRBV27 to TRBJ2-3; 12 nucleotides line up with TRBD2. CDR3 length equals 15 residues. The ends lost 5 bases at V and 5 bases at J; junction bases unmatched: 5. The germline CDR1 and CDR2 sequences are MNHEY and SMNVEV (reference sequence). CDR3 bases: TGTGCCAGCAGTCCCCGGACTAGCGGGGTAGATACGCAGTATTTT. Protein sequence: CASSPRTSGVDTQYF.

A few counts support this clonotype. CDR3 sequence reads: CASSPLDGNTEAFF. The CDR3 DNA reads as TGTGCCAGCAGCCCCCTGGACGGAAACACTGAAGCTTTCTTT. V is TRBV7-9 and J is TRBJ1-1, with unresolved D. Per germline, CDR1 SEHNR and CDR2 FQNEAQ (reference sequence). Between the trimmed V and J ends, which lost 5 bases and 2 bases, there was a span of 12 bases. The CDR3 contains 14 residues.